This entry lists 10 T cell receptor beta chains sequenced from one sample in a study of response to subunit inactivated influenza vaccine. TCRdb itself ran the RT-PCR reads through MiXCR, one entry per CDR3 protein. The sample consists of about 540,000 distinct CDR3 sequences, under 25% of them appearing once. This sample also belongs to another study, concerning T cells expressing NK-cell markers. As that report states: Template switching by 5'RACE with UMIs generated the TCR beta cDNA.

Sequencing was performed on CD4+ T cells sorted from PBMCs, taken about 13 days after vaccination. The receptors originated from a man over 45 who received an inactivated influenza vaccine.

This chain links TRBV12-3 or TRBV12-4 with TRBJ1-5; TRBD1 is a possible D gene (5 bases). Trimming took 3 bases from V and 6 from J, leaving 12 bases between them. The CDR3 is 14 amino acids. The CDR3 nucleotides read TGTGCCAGCAGTTTCGAGGGGCAGGGTCAGCCCCAGCATTTT. The encoded protein is CASSFEGQGQPQHF.

The chain links TRBV12-3 or TRBV12-4 to TRBJ2-3; D may correspond to TRBD1 or TRBD2 (5 bases each). V dropped 6 bases and J dropped 6 bases, with 13 bases sitting between them. This CDR3 contains 13 residues. Here the CDR3 DNA reads TGTGCCAGCAGGGGGTCGGGGCCGGATACGCAGTATTTT. Translating gives CASRGSGPDTQYF.

The rearrangement links TRBV30 to TRBJ1-6; no clear D. Germline CDR1 and CDR2: GTSNPN and SVGIG (reference sequence). The CDR3 has 16 residues. V was trimmed by 4 bases and J by 0 bases, leaving 13 bases between them. The DNA of the CDR3 is TGTGCCTGGACAAGCCCCCTGGGCTCCTATAATTCACCCCTCCACTTT. This gives the protein CAWTSPLGSYNSPLHF.

The V and J genes are TRBV20-1 and TRBJ2-2; D possibly uses TRBD1 or TRBD2 (5 bases each). V dropped 5 bases and J dropped 1 base, with 20 bases sitting between them. Germline V lookup: CDR1 DFQATT, CDR2 SNEGSKA (reference sequence). The CDR3 is 17 amino acids. CDR3 nucleotide sequence: TGCAGTGCTGAGATGACATATCTTGGGGGGAACACCGGGGAGCTGTTTTTT. Translated, it gives CSAEMTYLGGNTGELFF.

V is TRBV20-1 and J is TRBJ2-1, with 9 bases identical to TRBD2. This CDR3 has 15 amino acids. Germline CDR1 DFQATT, CDR2 SNEGSKA (reference sequence). Germline trimming cut 6 bases from V and 6 bases from J; bases unmatched to any gene: 12. Written as DNA, the CDR3 is TGCAGTGCCCTAACCGCGGGGGGGCTCGGCAATGAGCAGTTCTTC. Amino acids: CSALTAGGLGNEQFF.

Only a few counts were recorded for this clonotype. This chain links TRBV28 with TRBJ1-5; maybe TRBD1 (6 bases). The germline V gene has CDR1 MDHEN and CDR2 SYDVKM. This CDR3 spans 16 amino acids. Trimming took off 5 bases at V and 2 bases at J, with 16 bases between the two ends. CDR3 sequence (DNA): TGTGCCAGCAGTCCCGGGACAAAAGGAGGCAATCAGCCCCAGCATTTT. Translated: CASSPGTKGGNQPQHF. Variable domain in full (rest from reference TRBV28 and TRBJ1-5): DVKVTQSSRYLVKRTGEKVFLECVQDMDHENMFWYRQDPGLGLRLIYFSYDVKMKEKGDIPEGYSVSREKKERFSLILESASTNQTSMYLCASSPGTKGGNQPQHFGDGTRLSIL.

The gene calls are TRBV30 and TRBJ1-5, with D hard to call. Germline lookup yields CDR1 GTSNPN and CDR2 SVGIG (reference sequence). V shed 2 bases and J shed 3 bases, with 11 bases lying between them. The CDR3 totals 14 residues. This CDR3 is CAWSRAVTNQPQHF. The CDR3 region has the DNA TGTGCCTGGAGTCGCGCGGTCACCAATCAGCCCCAGCATTTT.

This clonotype turned up a few times. The chain recombines TRBV7-2 with TRBJ1-2; D gene unclear. The germline V and J ends were trimmed by 0 bases and 0 bases, with 11 bases remaining between them. The CDR3 contains 16 residues. The V gene's germline CDR1 is SGHTA and CDR2 FQGNSA. The CDR3 sequence: CASSLAAATPNYGYTF. CDR3 nucleotide sequence: TGTGCCAGCAGCTTAGCGGCGGCAACGCCTAACTATGGCTACACCTTC.

This clonotype was counted between two and nine times. V gene TRBV5-6 combines with J gene TRBJ1-1, with D perhaps matching TRBD1 (6 bases). V lost 0 bases and J lost 4, with 16 bases in between. CDR3 size: 16 residues. Germline loops: CDR1 SGHDT, CDR2 YYEEEE. The chain's CDR3 is CASSLGVRGRGTEAFF. In DNA, the CDR3 is TGTGCCAGCAGCTTGGGTGTCAGGGGAAGGGGCACTGAAGCTTTCTTT.

This clonotype was seen more than once but under ten times. The chain carries TRBV5-1 and TRBJ1-2, with 7 bases that match TRBD1. Germline CDR1 reads SGHRS; CDR2 reads YFSETQ. With V trimmed by 3 bases and J by 1 base, 6 bases remained unmatched. The CDR3 runs to 15 residues. The CDR3 DNA follows: TGCGCCAGCAGCTATCGACAGGGAATTAACTATGGCTACACCTTC. It translates to CASSYRQGINYGYTF. The whole variable domain, filled in from reference TRBV5-1 and TRBJ1-2, reads KAGVTQTPRYLIKTRGQQVTLSCSPISGHRSVSWYQQTPGQGLQFLFEYFSETQRNKGNFPGRFSGRQFSNSRSEMNVSTLELGDSALYLCASSYRQGINYGYTFGSGTRLTVV.